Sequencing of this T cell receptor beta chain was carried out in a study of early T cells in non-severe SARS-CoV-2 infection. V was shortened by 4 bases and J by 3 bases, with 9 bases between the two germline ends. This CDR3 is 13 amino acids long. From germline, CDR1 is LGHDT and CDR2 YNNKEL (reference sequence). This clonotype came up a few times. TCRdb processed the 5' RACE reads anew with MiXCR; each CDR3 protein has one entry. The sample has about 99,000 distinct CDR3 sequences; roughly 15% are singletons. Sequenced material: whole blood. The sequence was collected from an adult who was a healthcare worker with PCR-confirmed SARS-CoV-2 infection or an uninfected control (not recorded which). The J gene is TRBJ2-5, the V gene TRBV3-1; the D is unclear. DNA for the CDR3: TGTGCCAGCAGCCCGACGGAAGAAGAGACCCAGTACTTC. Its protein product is CASSPTEEETQYF.